These 2 T cell receptor beta chains were all obtained from the same sample, sequenced in a study of control samples from healthy donors and cancer patients. The table came from immunoSEQ multiplex PCR; TCRdb's copy has only in-frame clones and leaves some out. The sample lists almost 85,000 clones; 65% to 90% were seen once. The specimen was PBMCs. These receptor sequences come from a man between 60 and 70 years old with head and neck cancer.

The V and J genes are TRBV30 and TRBJ2-7; possibly TRBD2 for D (5 bases). Trimming shortened V by 2 bases and J by 6 bases, and 11 bases separated the two germline ends. The CDR3 is 12 amino acids. Looked up from germline, CDR1 is GTSNPN and CDR2 is SVGIG (reference sequence). CDR3 sequence: CAWSRPRGEQYF. DNA for the CDR3: TGTGCCTGGAGTCGTCCCCGGGGCGAGCAGTACTTC.

The J gene is TRBJ2-3, the V gene TRBV7-9; 9 bases agree with TRBD2. V lost 0 bases, J lost 6 bases, and 4 bases stayed unmatched. Per the germline V gene, CDR1 is SEHNR and CDR2 is FQNEAQ (reference sequence). This CDR3 is 15 amino acids long. CDR3 in DNA: TGTGCCAGCAGCTTAGCTACTAGCGGGCGGGATACGCAGTATTTT. Protein: CASSLATSGRDTQYF.